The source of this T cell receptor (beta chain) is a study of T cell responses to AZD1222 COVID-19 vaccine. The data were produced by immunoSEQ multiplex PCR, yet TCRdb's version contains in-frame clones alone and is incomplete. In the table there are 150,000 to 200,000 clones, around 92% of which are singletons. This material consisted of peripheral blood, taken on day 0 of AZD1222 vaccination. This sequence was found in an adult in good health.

Here the CDR3 DNA reads TGTGCCAGCAGCTCTAACTACAATGAGCAGTTCTTC. Protein product: CASSSNYNEQFF. The chain joins TRBV13 to TRBJ2-1; D is undetermined. In germline, CDR1 is PRHDT, CDR2 FYEKMQ (reference sequence). V was pared by 4 bases and J by 3 bases, with 4 bases between. The CDR3 consists of 12 residues.